The 17 T cell receptor beta chains below all came from one sample that was sequenced in a study of T cell repertoires in cytomegalovirus infection. No antigen is known for these receptors. MiXCR, run by TCRdb on the reads, gives a single entry per CDR3 protein. Among around 310,000 distinct CDR3 sequences listed, almost 30% were seen once. Sample: cultured PBMCs, taken from culture after CMV antigen stimulation. These receptors originate from a human donor in good health (CMV status not recorded). Some clones in this sample may be carry-over from other donors' samples.

This chain links TRBV20-1 with TRBJ1-1; D is undetermined. Germline assignment: CDR1 DFQATT and CDR2 SNEGSKA (reference sequence). CDR3 length equals 10 residues. The V and J ends lost 5 bases and 10 bases respectively, with 11 bases between them. Here the CDR3 reads CSAPSGLAFF. The CDR3 bases are TGCAGTGCTCCCTCCGGGTTAGCTTTCTTT.

The chain joins TRBV6-6 to TRBJ1-3; weak D call: TRBD1 (6 bases). CDR1 MNHNY and CDR2 SVGAGI come from the germline V gene (reference sequence). The CDR3 sequence is 17 residues long. Trimming removed 5 bases at V and 1 base at J, with 18 bases between. The CDR3 here is CASSPRLGGRSGNTIYF. As DNA, the CDR3 is TGTGCCAGCAGTCCCCGTCTCGGGGGGCGATCTGGAAACACCATATATTTT.

In this sample, this clonotype turned up a few times. The chain employs TRBV7-2 and TRBJ1-6; D ambiguous. Trimming took 1 base from V and 9 from J, leaving 13 bases between them. This CDR3 has 15 amino acids. The germline gives CDR1 SGHTA, CDR2 FQGNSA. CDR3 sequence (DNA): TGTGCCAGCAGCTTAGTGGGGTTGGGGAGTTCACCCCTCCACTTT. Translated: CASSLVGLGSSPLHF.

The chain links TRBV7-9 to TRBJ1-1; D is perhaps TRBD1 (6 bases). V was shortened by 4 bases and J by 9 bases, with 12 bases between the two germline ends. CDR3 length equals 12 residues. Germline V gives CDR1 SEHNR, CDR2 FQNEAQ (reference sequence). The CDR3 region has the DNA TGTGCCAGCAGCTCAGGGGACTTACAAGCTTTCTTT. Encoded protein: CASSSGDLQAFF.

This rearrangement joins TRBV20-1 to TRBJ1-6; possible D gene TRBD1, 6 bases. CDR3 length: 15 residues. V lost 3 bases to trimming and J lost 4 bases, with 13 bases between them. From germline, CDR1 is DFQATT and CDR2 SNEGSKA (reference sequence). CDR3 sequence (DNA): TGCAGTGCTAGGGCCCGACAGGATTATAATTCACCCCTCCACTTT. Protein product: CSARARQDYNSPLHF.

The chain joins TRBV7-6 to TRBJ1-1, with TRBD1 matching 9 bases. V lost 5 bases, J lost 1 base, and 11 bases stayed unmatched. Germline V gene data show CDR1 as SGHVS and CDR2 as FNYEAQ. The CDR3 has 17 amino acids. The CDR3 DNA sequence: TGTGCCAGCAGCCCCGGACAGGGGAGGTTAAAGAACACTGAAGCTTTCTTT. It translates to CASSPGQGRLKNTEAFF.

This clonotype occurred many times. The rearrangement joins TRBV5-1 to TRBJ1-6; D gene unclear. The CDR3 has 13 residues. The V end lost 2 bases, the J end lost 8 bases, and 8 bases lay between the germline ends. Germline values: CDR1 SGHRS, CDR2 YFSETQ. DNA of the CDR3: TGCGCCAGCAGCTTAAAATGGGATTCACCCCTCCACTTT. Translated, it gives CASSLKWDSPLHF.

This clonotype was seen more than once but under ten times. V and J are TRBV2 and TRBJ1-5; tentative D call: TRBD1 (6 bases). This CDR3 has 14 residues. Trimming took 4 bases from V and 3 from J, leaving 10 bases between them. Germline lookup yields CDR1 SNHLY and CDR2 FYNNEI. For the CDR3, the DNA is TGTGCCAGCAGTGCACAGGGAGACAATCAGCCCCAGCATTTT. The encoded protein is CASSAQGDNQPQHF. Drawing the rest from reference TRBV2 and TRBJ1-5, the complete variable domain is EPEVTQTPSHQVTQMGQEVILRCVPISNHLYFYWYRQILGQKVEFLVSFYNNEISEKSEIFDDQFSVERPDGSNFTLKIRSTKLEDSAMYFCASSAQGDNQPQHFGDGTRLSIL.

This chain connects TRBV5-1 to TRBJ1-2; no reliable D call. V lost 2 bases to trimming and J lost 6 bases, with 14 bases between them. This CDR3 spans 14 amino acids. Germline V gene data show CDR1 as SGHRS and CDR2 as YFSETQ. CDR3 coding DNA: TGCGCCAGCAGCTTTGGTGCGGGGTGGCATGGCTACACCTTC. Its translation is CASSFGAGWHGYTF.

This clonotype has a handful of counts. V and J are TRBV19 and TRBJ2-1; 14 bases fit TRBD2. Trimming cost V 5 bases and J 10 bases; bases outside gene matches: 16. The CDR3 has 18 amino acids. The germline V gene encodes CDR1 LNHDA and CDR2 SQIVND (reference sequence). The CDR3 DNA is TGTGCCAGTAGTCCGAGACTAGCGGGAGGGTCAACCGGGAGCGAGCAGTTCTTC. It translates to CASSPRLAGGSTGSEQFF.

This clonotype was counted at least ten times. The V and J genes are TRBV28 and TRBJ1-5; 7 bases map to TRBD1. The junction had 16 bases not matched to a gene; V was cut back by 8 bases and J by 0 bases. This CDR3 is built from 18 residues. Per the germline V gene, CDR1 is MDHEN and CDR2 is SYDVKM. As DNA, the CDR3 is TGTGCCAGCCCCCCTCGACAGGGTGACCCCCTTAGCAATCAGCCCCAGCATTTT. This translates into CASPPRQGDPLSNQPQHF.

This clonotype was counted only a few times. The V and J genes are TRBV28 and TRBJ1-5; the D is unclear. V was pared by 1 base and J by 6 bases, with 13 bases between. The length of the CDR3 is 15 residues. Per germline, CDR1 MDHEN and CDR2 SYDVKM. CDR3 bases: TGTGCCAGCAGTTTATTAGGTAGGGCGGGTCAGCCCCAGCATTTT. This encodes CASSLLGRAGQPQHF. The entire variable domain, with the rest obtained from reference TRBV28 and TRBJ1-5, is as follows: DVKVTQSSRYLVKRTGEKVFLECVQDMDHENMFWYRQDPGLGLRLIYFSYDVKMKEKGDIPEGYSVSREKKERFSLILESASTNQTSMYLCASSLLGRAGQPQHFGDGTRLSIL.

The chain links TRBV27 to TRBJ1-1; perhaps TRBD1 as D (5 bases). Germline V CDR1 and CDR2: MNHEY, SMNVEV (reference sequence). The length of the CDR3 is 16 residues. Trimming left V 5 bases short and J 3 bases short, with 19 bases between. The CDR3 nucleotides are TGTGCCAGCAGTGCGGGACGGCTACCTTGGGACACTGAAGCTTTCTTT. This translates into CASSAGRLPWDTEAFF.

The chain is built from TRBV20-1 and TRBJ2-5; tentatively, D is TRBD2 (5 bases). The CDR3 length is 14 residues. V shed 5 bases and J shed 3 bases, with 16 bases lying between them. Germline V gives CDR1 DFQATT, CDR2 SNEGSKA (reference sequence). CDR3 nucleotides: TGCAGTGCTGCCCCGGCTAGCCGCAAAGAGACCCAGTACTTC. Its translation: CSAAPASRKETQYF.

Only a few counts were recorded for this clonotype. The chain joins TRBV20-1 to TRBJ1-1; 12 bases map to TRBD1. Germline V CDR1 and CDR2: DFQATT, SNEGSKA (reference sequence). The V and J ends lost 3 bases and 4 bases, in that order; junction bases with no gene match: 12. CDR3 length: 17 amino acids. The CDR3 loop is CSARDRDRGLRSTEAFF. The CDR3 DNA follows: TGCAGTGCTAGGGACCGGGACAGGGGGCTGAGGAGCACTGAAGCTTTCTTT.

A few counts support this clonotype. This sequence joins TRBV28 and TRBJ2-5, with TRBD2 matching over 9 bases. The CDR3 is 13 residues long. Trimming took 8 bases from V and 5 from J; bases not matched to a gene: 6. Looked up from germline, CDR1 is MDHEN and CDR2 is SYDVKM. This chain's CDR3 is CASRTSVGETQYF. The CDR3 DNA follows: TGTGCCAGCCGGACTAGCGTGGGGGAGACCCAGTACTTC. The full variable domain, completed using reference TRBV28 and TRBJ2-5, is DVKVTQSSRYLVKRTGEKVFLECVQDMDHENMFWYRQDPGLGLRLIYFSYDVKMKEKGDIPEGYSVSREKKERFSLILESASTNQTSMYLCASRTSVGETQYFGPGTRLLVL.

At least ten counts were recorded for this clonotype. One junction end disagrees with the germline gene, perhaps due to a read error. This chain links TRBV7-7 with TRBJ2-6; the match to TRBD1 covers 9 bases. Looked up from germline, CDR1 is SSHAT and CDR2 is FNYEAQ (reference sequence). The CDR3 is 19 amino acids. In DNA, the CDR3 is TGTGCTAGCAGCTTTTCCCCGGGACAGGGAAGGTCTGGGGCCAACGTCCTGACTTTC. Amino acids: CASSFSPGQGRSGANVLTF.